This record looks at one T cell receptor (beta chain) sequence and its context. Its antigen is as yet unknown. The sample carries other DNA sequences with the same CDR3. The sample belongs to a study of shared clonotypes between healthy human individuals. Study information: Researchers assigned three CD4 naive, three CD4 memory, two CD8 naive and one CD8 memory plate to each donor.

Unmatched junction bases numbered 1, after V lost 5 bases and J lost 4 bases. This CDR3 comprises 15 residues. Per the germline V gene, CDR1 is MDHEN and CDR2 is SYDVKM. The study, taken as a whole, reports: Generally, naive subsets came out with larger estimated richness than memory subsets.

Splitting of each subset's genomic DNA was done evenly across several immunoSEQ plates. The assay was immunoSEQ multiplex PCR, and TCRdb's table has in-frame clones only and misses some. The sample includes about 2.3 million clones, around 93% of them seen just once. V usage is TRBV28 and J usage is TRBJ2-2, with 13 positions matching TRBD2. The sequenced sample consisted of naive CD4+ T cells from PBMCs. Stated subset: CD45RA+ positively selected. The TCR comes from a man aged 18 to 35 in good health. Some clones in this sample may be carry-over from other donors' samples. The CDR3 loop reads CASSRLAGGTGELFF. CDR3 sequence (DNA): TGTGCCAGCAGTCGACTAGCGGGAGGCACCGGGGAGCTGTTTTTT.